These 19 T cell receptor beta chains came from one sample sequenced in a study of regulatory T cells in long-lasting Graves disease. Time point in this sample: newly diagnosed GD, antithyroid drugs for less than 3 months. Scientists built the TCR library using RNA that was extracted from PBMCs. Arm-PCR of CDR3 regions with iRepertoire HTBI primers generated TCR beta libraries. Using its own MiXCR run on the multiplex PCR reads, TCRdb lists one record per CDR3 protein. The data hold roughly 380,000 distinct CDR3 sequences, with about 16% observed a single time. The sample here was peripheral blood mononuclear cells (PBMCs), taken at new diagnosis, from a patient treated with antithyroid drugs. These receptors all stem from a female donor with Graves disease.

This clonotype was recorded a few times. V is TRBV18 and J is TRBJ1-1; no reliable D call. This CDR3 has 15 amino acids. Germline values: CDR1 KGHSH, CDR2 LQKENI. Trimming left V 6 bases short and J 3 bases short, with 17 bases between. DNA for the CDR3: TGTGCCAGCTCTGCCACTACGAGGGTTGACACTGAAGCTTTCTTT. Translating it yields CASSATTRVDTEAFF. The complete variable domain, with remaining parts taken from reference TRBV18 and TRBJ1-1, reads NAGVMQNPRHLVRRRGQEARLRCSPMKGHSHVYWYRQLPEEGLKFMVYLQKENIIDESGMPKERFSAEFPKEGPSILRIQQVVRGDSAAYFCASSATTRVDTEAFFGQGTRLTVV.

The sample holds a few counts of this clonotype. The chain joins TRBV6-6 to TRBJ2-2; possibly TRBD1 for D (6 bases). The V gene lost 0 bases and the J gene lost 10 bases, with 12 bases spanning the gap. Per the germline V gene, CDR1 is MNHNY and CDR2 is SVGAGI (reference sequence). This CDR3 is 14 amino acids long. The CDR3 spells CASSYSIGQTELFF. The CDR3 nucleotides are TGTGCCAGCAGTTACTCGATAGGACAGACGGAGCTGTTTTTT.

V usage is TRBV6-9 and J usage is TRBJ1-2; 8 bases fit TRBD1. The CDR3 length is 16 residues. With 4 bases clipped from V and 4 bases from J, the junction kept 11 bases outside the gene matches. Germline V gene lookup returns CDR1 MNHGY and CDR2 SVAAGI. This chain's CDR3 is CASSSTDPGGGYGYTF. The CDR3 bases are TGTGCCAGCAGTTCCACGGACCCAGGGGGCGGCTATGGCTACACCTTC.

Only a few counts were recorded for this clonotype. The V and J genes are TRBV7-9 and TRBJ2-7; no definite D call. Germline assignment: CDR1 SEHNR and CDR2 FQNEAQ (reference sequence). The CDR3 runs 12 residues. Trimming shortened V by 4 bases and J by 4 bases, and 8 bases separated the two germline ends. The DNA for the CDR3 is TGTGCCAGCAGCTCGCAGGAGTACGAGCAGTACTTC. The encoded protein is CASSSQEYEQYF.

This clonotype was counted between two and nine times. This clone may be a read error of a much larger clone one base away. The chain couples TRBV2 to TRBJ2-1; D is ambiguous. In germline, CDR1 is SNHLY, CDR2 FYNNEI. This CDR3 region has 17 residues. The germline V and J ends were trimmed by 6 bases and 1 base, with 19 bases remaining between them. For the CDR3, the DNA is TGTGCCAGCAGGGCTGGGGTCCCCAAGAAATCCTACAATGAGCAGTTCTTC. This translates into CASRAGVPKKSYNEQFF. The full variable domain, completed using reference TRBV2 and TRBJ2-1, is EPEVTQTPSHQVTQMGQEVILRCVPISNHLYFYWYRQILGQKVEFLVSFYNNEISEKSEIFDDQFSVERPDGSNFTLKIRSTKLEDSAMYFCASRAGVPKKSYNEQFFGPGTRLTVL.

This clonotype was seen a few times. This CDR3 reads CASWGRGNTIYF. As DNA, the CDR3 is TGTGCCAGCTGGGGGCGCGGAAACACCATATATTTT. V usage is TRBV12-3 or TRBV12-4 and J usage is TRBJ1-3, with a possible D match to TRBD1 (6 bases). CDR3 length: 12 amino acids. V was trimmed by 8 bases and J by 4 bases, leaving 9 bases between them.

This sequence joins TRBV5-1 and TRBJ2-2; D gene uncertain. The CDR3 contains 16 residues. CDR1 is SGHRS and CDR2 is YFSETQ in the germline V gene. V shed 4 bases and J shed 4 bases, with 17 bases lying between them. In DNA form, the CDR3 reads TGCGCCAGCAGCCTCCCCGTATTTTGGGGCACCGGGGAGCTGTTTTTT. Translating gives CASSLPVFWGTGELFF.

This clonotype was seen many times. V is TRBV6-1 and J is TRBJ1-5; tentatively, D is TRBD1 (5 bases). The CDR3 spans 14 residues. V lost 6 bases to trimming and J lost 2 bases, with 11 bases between them. Germline CDR1 is MNHNS and CDR2 is SASEGT. CDR3 nucleotides: TGTGCCAGCAGCCCGGGACGTGGCAATCAGCCCCAGCATTTT. Translation: CASSPGRGNQPQHF.

This clonotype was seen many times. This rearrangement joins TRBV3-1 to TRBJ2-7; D unresolved. V was pared by 0 bases and J by 2 bases, with 8 bases between. The CDR3 runs to 14 residues. Germline lookup yields CDR1 LGHDT and CDR2 YNNKEL (reference sequence). CDR3 region: CASSQEGSTYEQYF. CDR3 in DNA: TGTGCCAGCAGCCAAGAGGGCAGCACCTACGAGCAGTACTTC.

The table lists this clonotype with a few counts. This sequence joins TRBV4-1 and TRBJ2-7; 13 bases fit TRBD2. The trim removed 2 bases at V and 4 bases at J, leaving 5 bases unmatched. Germline CDR1 reads MGHRA; CDR2 reads YSYEKL. The CDR3 has 16 amino acids. The CDR3 DNA reads as TGCGCCAGCAGCCAACACGGACTAGCGGGAGCTTACGAGCAGTACTTC. This translates into CASSQHGLAGAYEQYF.

This clonotype was detected many times. CDR3 amino acids: CASSWAGNNEQFF. The CDR3 region has the DNA TGCGCCAGCAGCTGGGCCGGGAACAATGAGCAGTTCTTC. The chain is built from TRBV5-1 and TRBJ2-1; possibly TRBD2 for D (5 bases). V dropped 3 bases and J dropped 5 bases, with 9 bases sitting between them. Germline assignment: CDR1 SGHRS and CDR2 YFSETQ. The CDR3 has 13 residues.

This clonotype was seen repeatedly, ten times or more. The chain uses TRBV6-1 and TRBJ1-5; D gene uncertain. Germline assignment: CDR1 MNHNS and CDR2 SASEGT. Trimming removed 5 bases from V and 5 bases from J, with 13 bases in between. The CDR3 runs to 14 residues. CDR3 loop: CASSLRQFDQPQHF. The CDR3 DNA reads as TGTGCCAGCAGTCTCCGGCAGTTTGATCAGCCCCAGCATTTT.

CDR3 residues: CASSGQGAREAFF. The CDR3 bases are TGCGCCAGCAGTGGACAGGGGGCCAGGGAAGCTTTCTTT. J is TRBJ1-1 and V is TRBV10-1; 10 bases match TRBD1. The CDR3 extends over 13 amino acids. V shed 4 bases, J shed 8 bases, and the junction held 4 bases outside the gene matches. Per the germline V gene, CDR1 is WNHNN and CDR2 is SYGVQD (reference sequence).

The chain uses TRBV4-1 and TRBJ2-3, with TRBD2 matching 11 bases. V was clipped by 3 bases and J by 5 bases; unmatched bases: 7. The CDR3 has 16 amino acids. Germline values: CDR1 MGHRA, CDR2 YSYEKL. CDR3 sequence reads: CASSHSTSGIQDTQYF. The CDR3 nucleotides read TGCGCCAGCAGCCACTCGACTAGCGGGATTCAAGATACGCAGTATTTT.

The V and J genes are TRBV6-5 and TRBJ2-3; 11 nucleotides align to TRBD1. The germline CDR1 and CDR2 sequences are MNHEY and SVGAGI. The length of the CDR3 is 15 residues. V dropped 4 bases and J dropped 5; count of bases not matched to a gene: 5. This chain's CDR3 is CASSWTGGFRDTQYF. CDR3 nucleotides: TGTGCCAGCAGTTGGACAGGGGGCTTTAGAGATACGCAGTATTTT.

The V gene is TRBV7-8, the J gene TRBJ2-7; 9 nucleotides match TRBD2. Germline V gene lookup returns CDR1 SGHVS and CDR2 FQNEAQ. This CDR3 is built from 16 residues. The V gene end was trimmed by 5 bases and the J gene end by 1 base; junction bases not matched to a gene: 9. The CDR3 sequence is CASSLSSGERSYEQYF. The CDR3 nucleotides are TGTGCCAGCAGCCTCTCTAGCGGGGAGAGATCCTACGAGCAGTACTTC.

This clonotype has a count of ten or more. The chain recombines TRBV5-1 with TRBJ1-2, with D maybe TRBD1 (6 bases). There are 14 residues in the CDR3. The V gene lost 3 bases and the J gene lost 8 bases, with 17 bases spanning the gap. Per the germline V gene, CDR1 is SGHRS and CDR2 is YFSETQ. CDR3 loop: CASSSAGAGDGYTF. CDR3 nucleotide sequence: TGCGCCAGCAGCTCCGCCGGGGCAGGGGACGGCTACACCTTC.

This clonotype was seen repeatedly, ten times or more. The V and J genes are TRBV5-6 and TRBJ2-5; D is tentatively TRBD1 or TRBD2 (5 bases each). Looked up from germline, CDR1 is SGHDT and CDR2 is YYEEEE. The V end was cut by 0 bases, the J end by 5 bases, with 11 bases between. CDR3 length: 14 amino acids. CDR3 DNA: TGTGCCAGCAGCTTGGCCGGGGCCAAGGAGACCCAGTACTTC. Translation: CASSLAGAKETQYF.

The genes are TRBV6-2 or TRBV6-3 and TRBJ1-4; TRBD1 might be the D (6 bases). Looked up from germline, CDR1 is MNHEY and CDR2 is SVGEGT. V lost 6 bases and J lost 1, with 18 bases in between. The CDR3 contains 17 residues. CDR3 sequence reads: CASSLRRGAGTNEKLFF. Written as DNA, the CDR3 is TGTGCCAGCAGCCTCCGGCGGGGGGCGGGAACTAATGAAAAACTGTTTTTT.